The clone carrying this TCR beta chain appeared once. The sample belongs to a study of blood T cell repertoires in COVID-19. Some clones are missing from TCRdb's copy, which holds only in-frame ones; the method was immunoSEQ multiplex PCR. The sample carries approximately 65,000 clones, approximately 93% recorded once. This CDR3 comprises 14 residues. The germline CDR1 and CDR2 sequences are SGHTA and FQGNSA. Trimming took 1 base from V and 11 from J, leaving 16 bases between them. This TCR derives from a man in his sixties or seventies with active COVID-19. The chain employs TRBV7-2 and TRBJ2-3, with D possibly being TRBD2 (6 bases). Sequencing used peripheral blood. The CDR3 region has the DNA TGTGCCAGCAGCTTAGATGGCGGGGAACGGCTGCAGTATTTT. It specifies CASSLDGGERLQYF.